Presented here are 19 T cell receptor beta chains from one specimen sequenced in a study of cytomegalovirus exposure and HLA in healthy donors. Both 60 Vbeta primers and 13 Jbeta primers went into the PCR. TCRdb's copy holds only in-frame clones and misses some; the assay was immunoSEQ multiplex PCR. The repertoire has about 150,000 clones, 78% of them found once; the top ten carry 6.5% to 8.5%. The sample taken for sequencing was PBMCs. Source of these receptors: a woman in her thirties or forties in good health and CMV-seropositive.

V gene TRBV2 combines with J gene TRBJ2-3; possibly TRBD1 for D (6 bases). Trimming removed 7 bases from V and 1 base from J, with 15 bases in between. The germline CDR1 and CDR2 sequences are SNHLY and FYNNEI. CDR3 length: 15 amino acids. As DNA, the CDR3 is TGTGCCAGCACCCTCGATGGGGGCGGCACAGATACGCAGTATTTT. Its translation: CASTLDGGGTDTQYF.

The V call is TRBV29-1, the J call TRBJ2-7; 9 nucleotides match TRBD2. Germline-derived CDR1 and CDR2 are SQVTM and ANQGSEA. There are 13 residues in the CDR3. V shed 3 bases, J shed 9 bases, and the junction held 9 bases outside the gene matches. CDR3 sequence reads: CSVEIAGAGGQYF. As DNA, the CDR3 is TGCAGCGTTGAGATAGCGGGGGCTGGTGGGCAGTACTTC.

The CDR3 DNA reads as TGTGCCAGCAGTTTGGAGGCTAGCACAGATACGCAGTATTTT. This gives the protein CASSLEASTDTQYF. This chain connects TRBV27 to TRBJ2-3; D is perhaps TRBD2 (5 bases). With 3 bases removed from V and 0 bases from J, the gap between germline ends came to 7 bases. The CDR3 runs 14 residues. Per germline, CDR1 MNHEY and CDR2 SMNVEV (reference sequence).

This clone has a count of ten or more. The chain is built from TRBV4-2 and TRBJ1-1, with a tentative D call TRBD1 (6 bases). Between the trimmed V and J ends, which lost 3 bases and 0 bases, there was a span of 11 bases. The CDR3 extends over 15 amino acids. Germline V gives CDR1 LGHNA, CDR2 YNFKEQ. CDR3 region: CASSQPGDVNTEAFF. CDR3 bases: TGTGCCAGCAGCCAGCCAGGGGATGTGAACACTGAAGCTTTCTTT.

This rearrangement joins TRBV6-5 to TRBJ1-6; D may be TRBD1 (5 bases). V was cut by 6 bases and J by 7 bases, with 13 bases left in between. The germline gives CDR1 MNHEY, CDR2 SVGAGI. This CDR3 region has 14 residues. The CDR3 is CASRRAWGNSPLHF. In nucleotides, the CDR3 is TGTGCCAGCAGACGGGCTTGGGGCAATTCACCCCTCCACTTT.

The V call is TRBV7-3, the J call TRBJ2-5, with 7 positions matching TRBD2. Trimming cost V 0 bases and J 5 bases; bases outside gene matches: 6. Germline V gene sequence: CDR1 SGHTA, CDR2 FQGTGA. This CDR3 has 15 amino acids. This CDR3 is CASSLTGTIGETQYF. CDR3 DNA sequence: TGTGCCAGCAGCTTAACCGGGACTATTGGGGAGACCCAGTACTTC.

CDR3: CAWAGNYGYTF. The CDR3 DNA reads as TGTGCCTGGGCCGGGAACTATGGCTACACCTTC. This chain links TRBV30 with TRBJ1-2; D remains unclear. V lost 5 bases and J 2 bases, leaving 6 bases between the germline ends. Germline values: CDR1 GTSNPN, CDR2 SVGIG (reference sequence). CDR3 size: 11 residues.

V is TRBV9 and J is TRBJ1-2, with a weak D call TRBD1 (5 bases). CDR1 is SGDLS, CDR2 YYNGEE, per germline. The CDR3 runs 14 residues. Trimming cost V 6 bases and J 4 bases, with 16 bases left between them. The CDR3 sequence is CASTTGGQSYGYTF. Here the CDR3 DNA reads TGTGCCAGCACCACAGGAGGGCAGAGCTATGGCTACACCTTC.

About this clone: The junction shows a germline mismatch at one end, possibly a read error. The gene calls are TRBV5-1 and TRBJ1-2; perhaps TRBD1 as D (5 bases). The CDR3 runs 13 residues. Germline-derived CDR1 and CDR2 are SGHRS and YFSETQ. CDR3 bases: TGCGCCAGCAGCTTGGCGACCGGTAAACTCGGACACTTC. It is translated as CASSLATGKLGHF.

This clone appeared a single time. The V gene is TRBV30, the J gene TRBJ1-2, with 7 bases matching TRBD1. Germline V gene data show CDR1 as GTSNPN and CDR2 as SVGIG (reference sequence). Trimming took 2 bases from V and 4 from J; bases not matched to a gene: 7. The CDR3 runs 14 residues. The CDR3 spells CAWSPGPGGYGYTF. The CDR3 nucleotides read TGTGCCTGGAGTCCCGGGCCAGGGGGCTATGGCTACACCTTC.

The genes are TRBV19 and TRBJ2-6, with 7 nucleotides matching TRBD2. This CDR3 contains 16 residues. Germline V CDR1 and CDR2: LNHDA, SQIVND (reference sequence). J lost 5 bases, V lost 1 base, and 5 bases had no gene match. This chain's CDR3 is CASSIGGGDRANVLTF. As DNA, the CDR3 is TGTGCCAGTAGTATAGGTGGGGGGGACCGGGCCAACGTCCTGACTTTC.

The genes are TRBV5-1 and TRBJ1-1; 10 bases map to TRBD1. V trimming: 4 bases; J trimming: 3 bases; junction bases outside the gene matches: 6. Germline CDR1 SGHRS, CDR2 YFSETQ. The CDR3 spans 15 residues. CDR3 bases: TGCGCCAGCAGCCCCCAGACAGGGGGCCACACTGAAGCTTTCTTT. This encodes CASSPQTGGHTEAFF.

V and J are TRBV7-3 and TRBJ2-3, with a weak D call TRBD2 (5 bases). Germline CDR1 and CDR2: SGHTA and FQGTGA. This CDR3 comprises 14 residues. V lost 6 bases to trimming and J lost 3 bases, with 13 bases between them. CDR3 bases: TGTGCCAGCAGTCCCGGGGAGAGGACAGATACGCAGTATTTT. Translating it yields CASSPGERTDTQYF.

Concerning this clone itself: Its ends do not fully match the called genes, so a read error is possible. Other nucleotide sequences from this sample produce the same CDR3. The chain employs TRBV11-2 and TRBJ2-7; D might be TRBD2 (5 bases). Germline V gene data show CDR1 as SGHAT and CDR2 as FQNNGV. The CDR3 is 14 amino acids. The CDR3 region is CASSQDRLADEQYF. The CDR3 coding sequence is TGCGCCAGCAGCCAAGATAGGCTAGCCGACGAGCAGTACTTC.

This rearrangement joins TRBV5-1 to TRBJ1-6; no definite D call. This CDR3 is 15 amino acids long. The germline V gene encodes CDR1 SGHRS and CDR2 YFSETQ. Trimming removed 1 base from V and 5 bases from J, with 10 bases in between. CDR3 DNA: TGCGCCAGCAGCTTGTCGGGATCCCATAATTCACCCCTCCACTTT. This translates into CASSLSGSHNSPLHF.

This clone appeared a few times. V and J are TRBV29-1 and TRBJ2-7, with a weak D call TRBD2 (7 bases). The CDR3 sequence is 13 residues long. Germline-derived CDR1 and CDR2 are SQVTM and ANQGSEA. V dropped 6 bases and J dropped 2 bases, with 14 bases sitting between them. CDR3 residues: CSVRGGVTYEQYF. The CDR3 nucleotides read TGCAGCGTCCGAGGGGGGGTTACCTACGAGCAGTACTTC.

The DNA of the CDR3 is TGTGCCAGCAGTTTCGGATACAGGGACTCCTACGAGCAGTACTTC. Amino acids: CASSFGYRDSYEQYF. The chain links TRBV6-5 to TRBJ2-7; D possibly corresponds to TRBD1 (6 bases). Germline V gene lookup returns CDR1 MNHEY and CDR2 SVGAGI. V was clipped by 4 bases and J by 0 bases, with 13 bases between them. The CDR3 is 15 residues long.

V gene TRBV11-2 combines with J gene TRBJ1-2; TRBD1 matches at 8 bases. With V trimmed by 4 bases and J by 5 bases, 6 bases remained unmatched. Per the germline V gene, CDR1 is SGHAT and CDR2 is FQNNGV. The CDR3 consists of 14 residues. CDR3 nucleotides: TGTGCCAGCAGCTCTTTCAGGACAGGGTATGGCTACACCTTC. This codes for CASSSFRTGYGYTF.

This chain joins TRBV10-3 and TRBJ1-2, with D tentatively TRBD1 (6 bases). The CDR3 totals 14 residues. The V gene's germline CDR1 is ENHRY and CDR2 SYGVKD. V gave up 3 bases and J gave up 4 bases, with 12 bases separating them. CDR3: CAISEGQSFYGYTF. In DNA, the CDR3 is TGTGCCATCAGTGAAGGACAGTCCTTCTATGGCTACACCTTC.